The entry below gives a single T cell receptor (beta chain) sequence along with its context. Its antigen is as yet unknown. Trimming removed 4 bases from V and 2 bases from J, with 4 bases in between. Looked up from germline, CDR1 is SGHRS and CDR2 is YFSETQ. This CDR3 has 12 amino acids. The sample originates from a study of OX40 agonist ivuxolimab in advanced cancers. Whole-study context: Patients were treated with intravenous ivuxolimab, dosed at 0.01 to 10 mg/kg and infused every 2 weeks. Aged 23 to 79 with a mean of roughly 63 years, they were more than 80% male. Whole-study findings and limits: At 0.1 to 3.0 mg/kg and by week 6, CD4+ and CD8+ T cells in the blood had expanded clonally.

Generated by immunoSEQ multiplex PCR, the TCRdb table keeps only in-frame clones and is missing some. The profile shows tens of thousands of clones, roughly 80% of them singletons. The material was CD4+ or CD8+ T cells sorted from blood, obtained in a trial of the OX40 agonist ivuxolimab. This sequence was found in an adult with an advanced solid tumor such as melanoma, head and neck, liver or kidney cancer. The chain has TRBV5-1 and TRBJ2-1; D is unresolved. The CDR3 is CASSRTYNEQFF. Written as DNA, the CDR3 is TGCGCCAGCAGCCGAACCTACAATGAGCAGTTCTTC.